The 16 T cell receptor beta chains listed next were all sequenced from one sample in a study of blood T cell repertoires in COVID-19. Profiling relied on immunoSEQ multiplex PCR, and the TCRdb table lists in-frame clones only, not all of them. The sample holds about 120,000 clones; 85% to 90% are singletons and the top ten take about 4%. Sequenced: peripheral blood. These receptors all stem from a woman aged 55-69 years with COVID-19, enrolled during active disease.

This chain links TRBV4-3 with TRBJ2-7; 8 nucleotides agree with TRBD1. Trimming at V came to 2 bases and at J to 6 bases, leaving 0 bases not matched to a gene. CDR1 is LGHNA and CDR2 is YSLEER in the germline V gene. The CDR3 is made up of 12 amino acids. The chain's CDR3 is CASSQTGGEQYF. CDR3 bases: TGCGCCAGCAGCCAAACAGGGGGCGAGCAGTACTTC.

This chain connects TRBV3-1 (or the pseudogene TRBV3-2) to TRBJ1-4, with D unclear. CDR3 size: 15 residues. V was cut by 0 bases and J by 1 base, with 6 bases left in between. The germline CDR1 and CDR2 sequences are LGHDT and YNNKEL (reference sequence). Here the CDR3 reads CASSQEFRTNEKLFF. The CDR3 DNA reads as TGTGCCAGCAGCCAAGAATTCAGAACTAATGAAAAACTGTTTTTT.

This chain uses TRBV7-2 with TRBJ2-2; a weak D match, TRBD2 (5 bases). The germline V gene has CDR1 SGHTA and CDR2 FQGNSA. This CDR3 contains 14 residues. The V gene lost 1 base and the J gene lost 5 bases, with 8 bases spanning the gap. As DNA, the CDR3 is TGTGCCAGCAGCTTAGTAGGAGGAACCGGGGAGCTGTTTTTT. Translating it yields CASSLVGGTGELFF.

The V call is TRBV5-6, the J call TRBJ1-5; 9 bases fit TRBD1. CDR1 is SGHDT and CDR2 is YYEEEE in the germline V gene. The V and J ends lost 0 bases and 6 bases, in that order; junction bases with no gene match: 4. This CDR3 comprises 15 residues. CDR3 residues: CASSLGGQGGQPQHF. DNA for the CDR3: TGTGCCAGCAGCTTGGGGGGACAGGGAGGTCAGCCCCAGCATTTT.

This chain joins TRBV5-1 and TRBJ2-7, with D perhaps TRBD2 (6 bases). The CDR3 covers 17 residues. Trimming left V 2 bases short and J 2 bases short, with 20 bases between. The germline gives CDR1 SGHRS, CDR2 YFSETQ. The CDR3 DNA is TGCGCCAGCAGCTTTAGTTCCGGCCGGGGGACCGCCTACGAGCAGTACTTC. This encodes CASSFSSGRGTAYEQYF.

The rearrangement uses TRBV27 and TRBJ2-4; 8 bases are shared with TRBD2. The germline CDR1 and CDR2 sequences are MNHEY and SMNVEV (reference sequence). V was clipped by 6 bases and J by 7 bases; unmatched bases: 8. CDR3 length equals 14 residues. CDR3: CASRPGGRLNIQYF. The CDR3 bases are TGTGCCAGCAGACCGGGGGGGCGCTTGAACATTCAGTACTTC.

The chain joins TRBV10-3 to TRBJ2-7; TRBD1 matches at 7 bases. The length of the CDR3 is 13 residues. Trimming took 7 bases from V and 0 from J; bases not matched to a gene: 3. Per germline, CDR1 ENHRY and CDR2 SYGVKD. The CDR3 loop reads CAITGTDSYEQYF. CDR3 nucleotide sequence: TGTGCCATCACGGGGACAGACTCCTACGAGCAGTACTTC.

Notes on this clone: The sample holds other DNA sequences that translate to the same CDR3. This sequence joins TRBV5-4 and TRBJ1-3; the match to TRBD1 covers 8 bases. Germline CDR1 reads SGHNT; CDR2 reads YYREEE (reference sequence). The V gene end was trimmed by 2 bases and the J gene end by 1 base; junction bases not matched to a gene: 2. CDR3 size: 15 residues. The CDR3, as DNA: TGTGCCAGCAGCTTAGACAGGGGATCTGGAAACACCATATATTTT. Protein sequence: CASSLDRGSGNTIYF.

The chain combines TRBV6-6 with TRBJ1-6; 7 nucleotides line up with TRBD1. Germline V gives CDR1 MNHNY, CDR2 SVGAGI (reference sequence). Unmatched junction bases numbered 8, after V lost 4 bases and J lost 5 bases. The CDR3 has 16 amino acids. CDR3 nucleotide sequence: TGTGCCAGCAGTTCTAATCGGGGACAGAATAATTCACCCCTCCACTTT. Amino acid sequence: CASSSNRGQNNSPLHF.

As regards this clone: A read error may produce the germline difference seen at one junction end. The sample contains more than one DNA sequence encoding this CDR3. The V gene is TRBV10-3, the J gene TRBJ2-1, with D possibly being TRBD1 (6 bases). The CDR3 loop spans 16 amino acids. Germline assignment: CDR1 ENHRY and CDR2 SYGVKD. The CDR3 DNA reads TGTGCCATTAGTGAGCCTCACTCGAAGGGGGACAATGAGCAGTTCTTC. Its protein is CAISEPHSKGDNEQFF.

This clone was recorded many times. V and J are TRBV11-3 and TRBJ2-2; 9 bases align to TRBD1. V shed 3 bases, J shed 3 bases, and the junction held 8 bases outside the gene matches. The germline gives CDR1 SGHNT, CDR2 YENEEA. The CDR3 covers 17 residues. Written as DNA, the CDR3 is TGTGCCAGCAGCTTTGAACCCGGGACAGGGTACACCGGGGAGCTGTTTTTT. Translated, it gives CASSFEPGTGYTGELFF.

This rearrangement joins TRBV6-5 to TRBJ1-3; TRBD1 might be the D (5 bases). Deletions cut 6 bases from V and 7 bases from J, with 19 bases between. This CDR3 is built from 15 residues. Germline V gives CDR1 MNHEY, CDR2 SVGAGI. The CDR3 protein is CASSRGTADGNTIYF. The CDR3 DNA sequence: TGTGCCAGCAGCCGCGGGACTGCAGATGGGAACACCATATATTTT.

The chain is built from TRBV27 and TRBJ1-3; the D is unclear. This CDR3 region has 13 residues. Germline V lookup: CDR1 MNHEY, CDR2 SMNVEV (reference sequence). V was trimmed by 2 bases and J by 9 bases, leaving 11 bases between them. The CDR3 region is CASSLGLLGTIYF. The CDR3, as DNA: TGTGCCAGCAGTTTAGGGTTACTAGGCACCATATATTTT.

This clone was observed once. The chain links TRBV15 to TRBJ1-2; TRBD1 aligns across 11 bases. The CDR3 extends over 13 amino acids. J was trimmed by 10 bases and V by 3 bases; bases with no gene match: 4. From germline, CDR1 is LNHNV and CDR2 YYDKDF (reference sequence). CDR3 loop: CATSSRDRGDYTF. CDR3 DNA sequence: TGTGCCACCAGCAGCCGGGACAGGGGGGACTACACCTTC.

J is TRBJ1-5 and V is TRBV7-2; 7 bases are a match to TRBD1. In germline, CDR1 is SGHTA, CDR2 FQGNSA. This CDR3 has 15 amino acids. V shed 3 bases, J shed 7 bases, and the junction held 9 bases outside the gene matches. Here the CDR3 DNA reads TGTGCCAGCAGCTTGGCAGGGGGGTCAGGGCAGCCCCAGCATTTT. It yields the protein CASSLAGGSGQPQHF.

The gene calls are TRBV27 and TRBJ1-2, with a weak D call TRBD1 (6 bases). The ends were cut back, 6 bases at V and 3 bases at J, with 8 bases in the middle. This CDR3 has 12 residues. Looked up from germline, CDR1 is MNHEY and CDR2 is SMNVEV (reference sequence). CDR3: CASSTGHYGYTF. As DNA, the CDR3 is TGTGCCAGCAGCACAGGGCACTATGGCTACACCTTC.